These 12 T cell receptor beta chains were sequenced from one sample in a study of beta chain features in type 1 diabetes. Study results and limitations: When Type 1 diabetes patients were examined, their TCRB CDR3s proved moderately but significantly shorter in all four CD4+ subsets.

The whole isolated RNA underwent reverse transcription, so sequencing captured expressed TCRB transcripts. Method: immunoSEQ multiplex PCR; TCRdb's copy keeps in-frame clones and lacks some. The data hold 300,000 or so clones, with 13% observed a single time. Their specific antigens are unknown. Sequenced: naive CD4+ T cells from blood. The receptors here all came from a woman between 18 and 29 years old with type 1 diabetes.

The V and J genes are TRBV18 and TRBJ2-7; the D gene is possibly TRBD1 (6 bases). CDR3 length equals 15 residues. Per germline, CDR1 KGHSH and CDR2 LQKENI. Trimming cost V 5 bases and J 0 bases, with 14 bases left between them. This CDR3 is CASSFTGTFSYEQYF. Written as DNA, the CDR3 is TGTGCCAGCTCATTCACCGGGACATTCTCCTACGAGCAGTACTTC.

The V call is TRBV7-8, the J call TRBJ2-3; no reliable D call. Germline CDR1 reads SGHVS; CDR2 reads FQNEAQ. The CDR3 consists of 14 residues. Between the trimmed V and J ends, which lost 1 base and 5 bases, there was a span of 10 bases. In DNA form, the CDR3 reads TGTGCCAGCAGCTTAGTTCATGCGGAAGATACGCAGTATTTT. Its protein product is CASSLVHAEDTQYF.

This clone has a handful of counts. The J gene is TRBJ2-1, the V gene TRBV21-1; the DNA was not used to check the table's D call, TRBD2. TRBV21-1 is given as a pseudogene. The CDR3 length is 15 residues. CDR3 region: CASVGGTSGSPKEFF. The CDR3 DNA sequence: TGTGCCAGCGTAGGGGGGACTAGCGGGAGTCCAAAGGAGTTCTTC.

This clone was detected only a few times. The CDR3 protein is CASSLDRGQGDNGYTF. CDR3 DNA sequence: TGTGCCAGCAGCTTGGACAGGGGGCAGGGAGATAATGGCTACACCTTC. This chain uses TRBV5-4 with TRBJ1-2; TRBD1 matches 9 bases. Germline V gene sequence: CDR1 SGHNT, CDR2 YYREEE (reference sequence). There are 16 residues in the CDR3. V trimming: 0 bases; J trimming: 6 bases; junction bases outside the gene matches: 9.

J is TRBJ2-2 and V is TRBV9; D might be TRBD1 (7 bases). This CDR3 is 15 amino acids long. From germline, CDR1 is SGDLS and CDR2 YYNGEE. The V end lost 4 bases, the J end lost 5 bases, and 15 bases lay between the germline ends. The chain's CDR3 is CASSLDRAGTGELFF. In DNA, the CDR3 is TGTGCCAGCAGCCTTGACAGGGCGGGAACCGGGGAGCTGTTTTTT. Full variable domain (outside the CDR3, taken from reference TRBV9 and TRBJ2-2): DSGVTQTPKHLITATGQRVTLRCSPRSGDLSVYWYQQSLDQGLQFLIQYYNGEERAKGNILERFSAQQFPDLHSELNLSSLELGDSALYFCASSLDRAGTGELFFGEGSRLTVL.

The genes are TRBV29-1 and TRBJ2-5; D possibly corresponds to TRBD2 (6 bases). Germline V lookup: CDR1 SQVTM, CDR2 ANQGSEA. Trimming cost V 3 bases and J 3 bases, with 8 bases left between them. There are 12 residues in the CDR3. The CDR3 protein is CSVEGGEETQYF. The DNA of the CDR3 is TGCAGCGTTGAGGGCGGGGAAGAGACCCAGTACTTC.

The CDR3 bases are TGTGCCAGCAGCTTAAAGGGACAGGGGACACACTACACCTTC. Translation: CASSLKGQGTHYTF. This chain uses TRBV7-9 with TRBJ1-2; 10 bases match TRBD1. After removal of 2 bases from V and 10 bases from J, the junction contained 7 bases not matched to a gene. Germline V gives CDR1 SEHNR, CDR2 FQNEAQ (reference sequence). CDR3 length equals 14 residues.

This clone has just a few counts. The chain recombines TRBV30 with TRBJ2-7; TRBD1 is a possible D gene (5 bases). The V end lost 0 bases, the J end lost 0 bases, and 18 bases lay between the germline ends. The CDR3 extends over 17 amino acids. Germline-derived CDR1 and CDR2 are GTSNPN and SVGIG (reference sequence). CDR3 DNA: TGTGCCTGGAGTGTATTCGGTGGGGCCGACGTCTCCTACGAGCAGTACTTC. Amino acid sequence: CAWSVFGGADVSYEQYF.

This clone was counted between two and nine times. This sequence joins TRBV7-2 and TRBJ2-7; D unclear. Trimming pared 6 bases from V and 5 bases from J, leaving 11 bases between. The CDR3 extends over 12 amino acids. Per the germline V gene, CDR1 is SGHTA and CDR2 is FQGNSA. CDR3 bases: TGTGCCAGCAGTCTAGACCTAGACGAGCAGTACTTC. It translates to CASSLDLDEQYF.

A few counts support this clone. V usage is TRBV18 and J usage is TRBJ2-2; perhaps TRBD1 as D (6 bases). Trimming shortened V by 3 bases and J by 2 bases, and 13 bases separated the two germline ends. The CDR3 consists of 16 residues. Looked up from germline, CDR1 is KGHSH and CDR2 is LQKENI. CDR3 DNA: TGTGCCAGCTCACCGAGCAGGACAGCTAACACCGGGGAGCTGTTTTTT. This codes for CASSPSRTANTGELFF.

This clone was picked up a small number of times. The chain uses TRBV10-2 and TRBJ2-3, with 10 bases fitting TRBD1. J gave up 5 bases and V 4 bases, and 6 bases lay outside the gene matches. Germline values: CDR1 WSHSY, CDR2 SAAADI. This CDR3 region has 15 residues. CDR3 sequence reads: CASSAGTGVQDTQYF. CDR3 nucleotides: TGCGCCAGCAGTGCCGGGACAGGGGTTCAAGATACGCAGTATTTT.

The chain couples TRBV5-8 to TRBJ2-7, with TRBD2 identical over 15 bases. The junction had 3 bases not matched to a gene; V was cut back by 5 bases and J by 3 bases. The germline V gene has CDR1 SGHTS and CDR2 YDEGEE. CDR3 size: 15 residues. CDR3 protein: CASSRGLAGGYEQYV. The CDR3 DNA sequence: TGTGCCAGCAGTCGGGGACTAGCGGGAGGCTACGAGCAGTACGTC.